These T cell receptor beta chains were read from a single sample in a study of OX40 agonist ivuxolimab in advanced cancers. TCRdb's copy holds only in-frame clones and misses some; the assay was immunoSEQ multiplex PCR. The data show tens of thousands of clones, roughly nine tenths seen once. Here the sequenced sample was CD4+ or CD8+ T cells sorted from blood, taken in a trial of the OX40 agonist ivuxolimab. All receptors come from an adult with an advanced solid tumor such as melanoma, head and neck, liver or kidney cancer. CDR3s include the opening cysteine and the closing phenylalanine or tryptophan. The D gene is left open where the match is weak. Clone size, where shown, is once, few, many, or a class for clones that have expanded.

v_call,j_call,clone_size,d_call,cdr3_aa,cdr3_nt
TRBV4-3,TRBJ2-3,-,TRBD1,CASSQLTGDAQYF,TGCGCCAGCAGCCAACTGACAGGGGACGCGCAGTATTTT
TRBV11-2,TRBJ2-1,-,-,CASSTGASYNEQFF,TGTGCCAGCAGCACGGGGGCCTCCTACAATGAGCAGTTCTTC
TRBV27,TRBJ1-2,-,TRBD1,CASLRTGKDYGYTF,TGTGCCAGCCTCAGGACAGGGAAAGACTATGGCTACACCTTC
TRBV6-4,TRBJ2-7,-,-,CASSPMVHRDSYEQYF,TGTGCCAGCAGTCCAATGGTTCACAGGGACTCCTACGAGCAGTACTTC
TRBV6-5,TRBJ1-4,once,-,CASRSWEGANEKLFF,TGTGCCAGCAGAAGCTGGGAGGGGGCTAATGAAAAACTGTTTTTT
TRBV4-3,TRBJ2-5,-,-,CASSQEPGVLGETQYF,TGCGCCAGCAGCCAAGAACCCGGGGTACTCGGAGAGACCCAGTACTTC
TRBV6-5,TRBJ2-5,-,-,CASSYGSGLETQYF,TGTGCCAGCAGTTACGGATCAGGGTTGGAGACCCAGTACTTC
TRBV11-2,TRBJ2-7,-,-,CASSSGLGGYEQYF,TGTGCCAGCAGCTCTGGACTAGGGGGCTACGAGCAGTACTTC
TRBV4-2,TRBJ2-1,few,TRBD2,CASSQIAGGYNEQFF,TGTGCCAGCAGCCAAATAGCGGGGGGGTACAATGAGCAGTTCTTC
TRBV4-3,TRBJ1-2,once,-,CASSQDFGAGATNYGYTF,TGCGCCAGCAGCCAAGATTTTGGAGCGGGGGCCACTAACTATGGCTACACCTTC
TRBV4-1,TRBJ2-2,-,-,CASSQDPATGTTGELFF,TGCGCCAGCAGCCAAGATCCCGCGACAGGGACTACCGGGGAGCTGTTTTTT
TRBV9,TRBJ1-4,once,-,CASSLLGGAGEKLFF,TGTGCCAGCAGCCTACTGGGGGGGGCAGGTGAAAAACTGTTTTTT
TRBV7-3,TRBJ2-5,-,TRBD1,CASSLQETGGGQETQYF,TGTGCCAGCAGCTTACAGGAGACAGGGGGAGGCCAAGAGACCCAGTACTTC
TRBV30,TRBJ1-4,-,-,CACPDPTAGERLFF,TGTGCCTGCCCCGACCCCACTGCCGGTGAAAGACTGTTTTTT
TRBV19,TRBJ1-4,once,-,CASYSSTNEKLFF,TGTGCCAGTTATTCATCAACTAATGAAAAACTGTTTTTT
TRBV7-8,TRBJ2-1,once,-,CASSHTTRVDEQFF,TGTGCCAGCAGCCACACCACTCGGGTGGATGAGCAGTTCTTC
TRBV7-8,TRBJ2-7,-,-,CASSLGAYEQYF,TGTGCCAGCAGCTTGGGGGCCTACGAGCAGTACTTC
TRBV7-9,TRBJ2-3,-,TRBD1,CASSLDRASTDTQYF,TGTGCCAGCAGCTTGGACAGGGCAAGCACAGATACGCAGTATTTT
TRBV27,TRBJ2-1,-,-,CASSTPTGRRGAWANEQFF,TGTGCCAGCAGTACTCCGACAGGGAGGAGGGGGGCTTGGGCCAATGAGCAGTTCTTC
TRBV27,TRBJ1-2,-,-,CASGPGWGYTF,TGTGCCAGCGGTCCTGGGTGGGGCTACACCTTC
TRBV25-1,TRBJ2-3,-,-,CASSEGGGTDTQYF,TGTGCCAGCAGTGAAGGCGGGGGCACAGATACGCAGTATTTT
TRBV5-1,TRBJ2-3,-,-,CASSPGPTDTQYF,TGCGCCAGCAGCCCCGGTCCCACAGATACGCAGTATTTT
TRBV4-1,TRBJ2-5,-,-,CASSLRDFQETQYF,TGCGCCAGCAGCCTAAGGGACTTTCAAGAGACCCAGTACTTC
TRBV7-7,TRBJ2-5,-,-,CASSRDSQETQYF,TGTGCCAGCAGTCGGGACTCCCAAGAGACCCAGTACTTC
TRBV7-8,TRBJ2-1,-,TRBD1,CASSPGGRLNEQFF,TGTGCCAGCAGCCCAGGGGGACGTTTGAATGAGCAGTTCTTC
TRBV23-1,TRBJ1-1,-,TRBD1,CASSRDRDRGRGNTEAFF,TGCGCCAGCAGTCGGGACCGGGACAGGGGGCGTGGGAACACTGAAGCTTTCTTT
TRBV7-3,TRBJ2-3,-,-,CASSAYPGRDTQYF,TGTGCCAGCAGCGCATACCCCGGTAGGGATACGCAGTATTTT
TRBV4-1,TRBJ1-4,-,TRBD1,CASSQGQGWVEKLFF,TGCGCCAGCAGCCAAGGACAGGGATGGGTTGAAAAACTGTTTTTT
TRBV2,TRBJ2-1,once,-,CASSDYNEQFF,TGTGCCAGCAGTGACTACAATGAGCAGTTCTTC
TRBV9,TRBJ2-1,large,-,CASSVEGLNNEQFF,TGTGCCAGCAGCGTAGAAGGCCTAAACAATGAGCAGTTCTTC
TRBV30,TRBJ1-2,-,TRBD1,CAWSEDRVVDYGYTF,TGTGCCTGGAGTGAAGACAGGGTGGTGGACTATGGCTACACCTTC
TRBV11-2,TRBJ2-5,few,-,CASSPFPGGPETQYF,TGTGCCAGCAGCCCATTCCCCGGCGGTCCGGAGACCCAGTACTTC
TRBV7-2,TRBJ1-1,-,-,CASSLIGSSTEAFF,TGTGCCAGCAGCTTAATTGGAAGTTCCACTGAAGCTTTCTTT
TRBV7-9,TRBJ1-1,-,-,CASSSEKVARIDTEAFF,TGTGCCAGCAGCTCGGAGAAAGTAGCCAGGATAGACACTGAAGCTTTCTTT
TRBV7-8,TRBJ2-7,-,-,CASSLRQEYYEQYF,TGTGCCAGCAGTTTAAGACAGGAATACTACGAGCAGTACTTC
TRBV7-2,TRBJ2-7,once,-,CASSLLGSAYEQYF,TGTGCCAGCAGCTTATTAGGTTCGGCCTACGAGCAGTACTTC
TRBV7-8,TRBJ2-5,-,-,CASSLEGAKTQYF,TGTGCCAGCAGCTTAGAGGGTGCCAAGACCCAGTACTTC
TRBV14,TRBJ2-3,-,TRBD2,CASSQGAGGAFADTQYF,TGTGCCAGCAGCCAAGGTGCCGGGGGGGCTTTCGCAGATACGCAGTATTTT
TRBV20-1,TRBJ2-1,once,-,CSARPNEQFF,TGCAGTGCTAGACCGAATGAGCAGTTCTTC
TRBV10-3,TRBJ2-7,-,-,CAISDRGNWEQYF,TGTGCCATCAGTGACCGAGGTAATTGGGAGCAGTACTTC
TRBV4-2,TRBJ1-6,-,-,CASSQVRENSPLHF,TGTGCCAGCAGCCAAGTCCGGGAGAATTCACCCCTCCACTTT
TRBV5-1,TRBJ2-5,-,TRBD1,CASSSGTAAGQETQYF,TGCGCCAGCAGCTCCGGGACAGCCGCCGGCCAAGAGACCCAGTACTTC
TRBV18,TRBJ2-3,-,-,CASSPGGGADTQYF,TGTGCCAGCTCACCAGGGGGAGGTGCAGATACGCAGTATTTT
TRBV29-1,TRBJ2-7,-,-,CSVEDKTVSPYEQYF,TGCAGCGTTGAAGATAAGACAGTGAGTCCCTACGAGCAGTACTTC
TRBV7-2,TRBJ2-3,-,TRBD2,CASSSLAGMDTQYF,TGTGCCAGCAGCTCTCTAGCGGGGATGGATACGCAGTATTTT
TRBV2,TRBJ2-7,-,TRBD2,CASSPRGTSGGYEQYF,TGTGCCAGCAGTCCCCGAGGGACTAGCGGGGGTTACGAGCAGTACTTC
TRBV27,TRBJ2-6,-,-,CASTLVHSGANVLTF,TGTGCCAGCACCCTAGTTCACTCTGGGGCCAACGTCCTGACTTTC
TRBV27,TRBJ2-1,-,TRBD1,CASSLTGTYNEQFF,TGTGCCAGCAGCTTGACAGGGACCTACAATGAGCAGTTCTTC
TRBV2,TRBJ2-2,-,-,CAAGNTGELFF,TGTGCCGCCGGAAACACCGGGGAGCTGTTTTTT
TRBV4-2,TRBJ2-5,-,TRBD2,CASSPGGGVGETQYF,TGTGCCAGCAGCCCCGGCGGGGGGGTAGGAGAGACCCAGTACTTC
TRBV4-1,TRBJ2-1,-,TRBD2,CASSYTSGGASYNEQFF,TGCGCCAGCAGCTATACTAGCGGGGGCGCCTCCTACAATGAGCAGTTCTTC
TRBV28,TRBJ1-2,once,TRBD1,CASSRAGGSNYGYTF,TGTGCCAGCAGTCGTGCAGGGGGCTCTAACTATGGCTACACCTTC
TRBV11-2,TRBJ1-4,-,-,CASSLGNSNNREKLFF,TGTGCCAGCAGCTTAGGAAACAGCAACAATCGAGAAAAACTGTTTTTT
TRBV11-2,TRBJ2-7,-,-,CASSLAQGNEQYF,TGTGCCAGCAGCTTAGCCCAGGGGAACGAGCAGTACTTC
TRBV4-1,TRBJ1-1,-,TRBD1,CASSHLDRGNTEAFF,TGCGCCAGCAGCCACCTGGACAGGGGAAACACTGAAGCTTTCTTT
TRBV7-2,TRBJ2-3,-,-,CASSLIGGRTDTQYF,TGTGCCAGCAGCTTAATCGGAGGACGCACAGATACGCAGTATTTT
TRBV2,TRBJ2-3,-,-,CASSGEGTDTQYF,TGTGCCAGCAGTGGGGAAGGCACAGATACGCAGTATTTT
TRBV7-9,TRBJ2-3,-,-,CASSVGQGTDTQYF,TGTGCCAGCAGCGTGGGACAAGGCACAGATACGCAGTATTTT
TRBV28,TRBJ1-4,-,-,CASSSTGIGSVAEKLFF,TGTGCCAGCAGTTCTACAGGGATTGGGAGTGTGGCTGAAAAACTGTTTTTT
TRBV7-9,TRBJ2-4,-,-,CASSSTFVGNGNIQYF,TGTGCCAGCAGCTCTACCTTTGTAGGGAACGGAAACATTCAGTACTTC